This record covers a single T cell receptor beta chain. Repertoires were generated with immunoSEQ multiplex PCR, while TCRdb's copy carries only in-frame clones and drops some. The top ten clones hold around 16% of a sample with about 110,000 clones, 75% to 80% of them seen once. This sample stems from a study of blood T cell repertoires in COVID-19. The trim removed 1 base at V and 3 bases at J, leaving 0 bases unmatched. The CDR3 spans 13 residues. Germline loops: CDR1 GTSNPN, CDR2 SVGIG (reference sequence). This clonotype was sampled from an elderly woman with active or convalescent COVID-19. This chain links TRBV30 with TRBJ2-7, with 10 bases aligning to TRBD1. The sample consisted of peripheral blood. The CDR3 nucleotides are TGTGCCTGGAGTGGGGACAGGGGCTACGAGCAGTACTTC. Translated: CAWSGDRGYEQYF.